A selection of T cell receptor beta chains follows, all from one sample in a study of long-term antiretroviral therapy in people with HIV. The protocol was immunoSEQ multiplex PCR, while the TCRdb copy is restricted to in-frame clones and leaves out a portion. The sample gives 19,000 or so clones, 75% to 85% of which show up once; under 8.5% is in the top ten. The material was unsorted PBMCs, obtained at the start of antiretroviral therapy. The receptor set was obtained from a man younger than 45 with HIV. Each CDR3 is given with its conserved first and last residue. A D gene is named only where the DNA matches it firmly. For some rows the clone size is stated as once, few or many, or as a class when expanded; others skip it.

J gene: TRBJ2-1
D gene: TRBD1
V gene: TRBV2
clone size: .
CDR3 DNA: TGTGCCAGCGACAGGGGCCTTTTAGAGCAGTTCTTC
CDR3 protein: CASDRGLLEQFF

J gene: TRBJ2-1
D gene: .
V gene: TRBV4-3
clone size: .
CDR3 DNA: TGCGCCAGCAGCCAAGATGGGGGATTTGAGCAGTTCTTC
CDR3 protein: CASSQDGGFEQFF

J gene: TRBJ2-2
D gene: .
V gene: TRBV10-3
clone size: .
CDR3 DNA: TGTGCCATCGAGCCGGAAACGGCGAACACCGGGGAGCTGTTTTTT
CDR3 protein: CAIEPETANTGELFF

J gene: TRBJ2-7
D gene: .
V gene: TRBV4-2
clone size: few
CDR3 DNA: TGTGCCAGCAGCCAAGATCTTCGCTCGATCTACGAGCAGTACTTC
CDR3 protein: CASSQDLRSIYEQYF

J gene: TRBJ1-1
D gene: TRBD1
V gene: TRBV27
clone size: once
CDR3 DNA: TGTGCCAGCAGTTCCGGGACAGGGGGCACTGAAGCTTTCTTT
CDR3 protein: CASSSGTGGTEAFF

J gene: TRBJ1-5
D gene: .
V gene: TRBV6-6
clone size: few
CDR3 DNA: TGTGCCAGCAGCTCAAAACATCAGCCCCAGCATTTT
CDR3 protein: CASSSKHQPQHF

J gene: TRBJ1-5
D gene: TRBD1
V gene: TRBV6-6
clone size: .
CDR3 DNA: TGTGCCAGCAGGGGACAGGGGGCGATTCAGCCCCAGCATTTT
CDR3 protein: CASRGQGAIQPQHF

J gene: TRBJ1-4
D gene: .
V gene: TRBV7-8
clone size: .
CDR3 DNA: TGTGCCAGCAGCTTAGTATTTCGGGAGGGGGCAACTAATGAAAAACTGTTTTTT
CDR3 protein: CASSLVFREGATNEKLFF

J gene: TRBJ1-1
D gene: .
V gene: TRBV5-1
clone size: .
CDR3 DNA: TGCGCCAGCAGCTTAAGACTGGGGAACACTGAAGCTTTCTTT
CDR3 protein: CASSLRLGNTEAFF

J gene: TRBJ2-2
D gene: .
V gene: TRBV14
clone size: .
CDR3 DNA: TGTGCCAGCAGCCCTCTTAACACCGGGGAGCTGTTTTTT
CDR3 protein: CASSPLNTGELFF

J gene: TRBJ1-2
D gene: TRBD1
V gene: TRBV13
clone size: .
CDR3 DNA: TGTGCCAGCAGCCTATCGGACAGGCTCAACTATGGCTACACCTTC
CDR3 protein: CASSLSDRLNYGYTF

J gene: TRBJ2-7
D gene: .
V gene: TRBV4-1
clone size: .
CDR3 DNA: TGCGCCAGCAGGTCGGATACAACTTCCTACGAGCAGTACTTC
CDR3 protein: CASRSDTTSYEQYF

J gene: TRBJ1-1
D gene: .
V gene: TRBV4-3
clone size: once
CDR3 DNA: TGCGCCAGCAGCCAAGCAAACGGGGGTTGGATAGCTGAAGCTTTCTTT
CDR3 protein: CASSQANGGWIAEAFF

J gene: TRBJ1-1
D gene: .
V gene: TRBV19
clone size: .
CDR3 DNA: TGTGCCAGTATGGTTTGGGGGGCCAACACTGAAGCTTTCTTT
CDR3 protein: CASMVWGANTEAFF

J gene: TRBJ2-1
D gene: .
V gene: TRBV11-3
clone size: .
CDR3 DNA: TGTGCCAGCAGCTTAGCGCAGGGGCACAATGAGCAGTTCTTC
CDR3 protein: CASSLAQGHNEQFF

J gene: TRBJ1-5
D gene: TRBD1
V gene: TRBV28
clone size: .
CDR3 DNA: TGTGCCAGCAGATGGGACAGGGAAAGCAATCAGCCCCAGCATTTT
CDR3 protein: CASRWDRESNQPQHF

J gene: TRBJ2-7
D gene: TRBD1
V gene: TRBV10-3
clone size: .
CDR3 DNA: TGTGCCATCAGCCCGGGACAGAGGGCCTACGAGCAGTACTTC
CDR3 protein: CAISPGQRAYEQYF

J gene: TRBJ2-2
D gene: TRBD1
V gene: TRBV7-9
clone size: .
CDR3 DNA: TGTGCCAGCAGCTATGACAGGGGATGGACCGGGGAGCTGTTTTTT
CDR3 protein: CASSYDRGWTGELFF

J gene: TRBJ1-5
D gene: TRBD1
V gene: TRBV5-1
clone size: .
CDR3 DNA: TGCGCCAGCAGCTTGCGCGGGACAGGGGATCAGCCCCAGCATTTT
CDR3 protein: CASSLRGTGDQPQHF

J gene: TRBJ2-5
D gene: TRBD1
V gene: TRBV4-1
clone size: .
CDR3 DNA: TGTGCCAGCAGCCCGACAGGGGCACCCCAAGAGACCCAGTACTTC
CDR3 protein: CASSPTGAPQETQYF

J gene: TRBJ2-1
D gene: TRBD2
V gene: TRBV30
clone size: .
CDR3 DNA: TGTGCCTCTACTAGCGGGAGTCTCCAGGGTGAGCAGTTCTTC
CDR3 protein: CASTSGSLQGEQFF

J gene: TRBJ2-7
D gene: .
V gene: TRBV27
clone size: large
CDR3 DNA: TGTGCCTCCGGGACGGGTAGGGACGAGCAGTACTTC
CDR3 protein: CASGTGRDEQYF